A single TCR beta chain is shown here with its context. TCR beta CDR3 region amplification was performed from RNA transcripts. Primed by the HTBI set, a first-round RT-PCR was run on the TCR CDR3. One entry per CDR3 protein results from TCRdb running MiXCR on the multiplex PCR reads. The repertoire holds about half a million distinct CDR3 sequences, with less than 25% as singletons. This specimen comes from a study of T cells in Graves' hyperthyroidism and ophthalmopathy. The CDR3 has 16 residues. Per the germline V gene, CDR1 is SGHNT and CDR2 is YENEEA. V was shortened by 1 base and J by 4 bases, with 16 bases between the two germline ends.

The sequence was obtained from an older woman with Graves' ophthalmopathy. Sequencing was done on a sample of blood. J is TRBJ2-5 and V is TRBV11-3; D remains ambiguous. CDR3 sequence (DNA): TGTGCCAGCAGCTTAGGGGCGGCACCAGATGGAGAGACCCAGTACTTC. It yields the protein CASSLGAAPDGETQYF.